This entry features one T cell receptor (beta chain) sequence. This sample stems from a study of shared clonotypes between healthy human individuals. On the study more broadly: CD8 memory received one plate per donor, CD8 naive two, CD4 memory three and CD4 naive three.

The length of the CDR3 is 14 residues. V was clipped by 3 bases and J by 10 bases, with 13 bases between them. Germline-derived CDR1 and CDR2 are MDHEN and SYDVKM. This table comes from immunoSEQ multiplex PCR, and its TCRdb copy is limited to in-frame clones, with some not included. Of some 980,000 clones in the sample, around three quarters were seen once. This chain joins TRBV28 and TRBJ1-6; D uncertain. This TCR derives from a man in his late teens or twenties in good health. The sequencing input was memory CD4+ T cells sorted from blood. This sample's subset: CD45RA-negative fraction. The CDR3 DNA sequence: TGTGCCAGCAGTTTTCGGGGTGAAAGCTCACCCCTCCACTTT. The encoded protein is CASSFRGESSPLHF.